Listed below are T cell receptor beta chains from one sample, sequenced in a study of neurological immune-mediated disorders. TCRdb reanalysed the 5' RACE reads using MiXCR and keeps one entry per CDR3 protein. The top ten clones hold less than 9.5% of a sample with just over 20,000 distinct CDR3 sequences, 15% to 20% of them seen once. The sequencing input was CD8+ T cells from blood. These receptors were taken from a woman under 30 with multiple sclerosis. CDR3s include the opening cysteine and the closing phenylalanine or tryptophan.

J: TRBJ1-2; V: TRBV27; CDR3: CASSVGGVGYGYTF
J: TRBJ2-1; V: TRBV20-1; CDR3: CSIPGQRDYNEQFF
J: TRBJ1-1; V: TRBV20-1; CDR3: CSARDGDTLTTEAFF
J: TRBJ2-1; V: TRBV20-1; CDR3: CSAPSQASGDYNEQFF
J: TRBJ2-7; V: TRBV3-1; CDR3: CASSQDRRKGDEQYF
J: TRBJ1-1; V: TRBV20-1; CDR3: CSASPDRGATEAFF
J: TRBJ2-3; V: TRBV5-4; CDR3: CASSPGQRFTDTQYF
J: TRBJ1-1; V: TRBV6-5; CDR3: CASSFAAVGHTEAFF
J: TRBJ2-7; V: TRBV7-9; CDR3: CASSLSGGRAYEQYF
J: TRBJ2-7; V: TRBV6-6; CDR3: CASSGTGTGTNIEQYF
J: TRBJ2-1; V: TRBV7-2; CDR3: CASSWKGASYNEQFF
J: TRBJ2-3; V: TRBV12-3/TRBV12-4; CDR3: CASSLWAAGTDTQYF
J: TRBJ1-2; V: TRBV28; CDR3: CATRDSTSHGYTF
J: TRBJ2-1; V: TRBV10-3; CDR3: CAISDLAGGPGHEQFF
J: TRBJ1-5; V: TRBV3-1; CDR3: CASSPGLGNQPQHF
J: TRBJ2-7; V: TRBV6-1; CDR3: CASSVRAVQGTYEQYF
J: TRBJ2-3; V: TRBV6-4; CDR3: CASSDWGLSTDTQYF
J: TRBJ2-1; V: TRBV6-2/TRBV6-3; CDR3: CASSYLNEQFF
J: TRBJ1-5; V: TRBV7-8; CDR3: CASSPDGQPQHF
J: TRBJ1-1; V: TRBV3-1; CDR3: CASSQVWGAGNTEAFF
J: TRBJ2-6; V: TRBV14; CDR3: CASSQTFGQGALSSGANVLTF
J: TRBJ2-5; V: TRBV5-1; CDR3: CASSLGVNQETQYF
J: TRBJ1-2; V: TRBV7-6; CDR3: CASSLGRGNGYTF
J: TRBJ2-7; V: TRBV19; CDR3: CASKSGSNSYEQYF
J: TRBJ2-7; V: TRBV3-1; CDR3: CASESSGRSTYEQYF
J: TRBJ2-1; V: TRBV19; CDR3: CASRGTGHSYNEQFF
J: TRBJ1-6; V: TRBV5-6; CDR3: CASSFAPGQNYNSPLHF
J: TRBJ2-3; V: TRBV7-9; CDR3: CASSLGQPLGTDTQYF
J: TRBJ2-5; V: TRBV20-1; CDR3: CSARGTTHQETQYF
J: TRBJ1-4; V: TRBV6-5; CDR3: CASGARGQFGEKLFF
J: TRBJ1-1; V: TRBV28; CDR3: CASSLLFRGRTEAFF
J: TRBJ2-7; V: TRBV5-1; CDR3: CASSLLVGKDVSYEQYF
J: TRBJ2-5; V: TRBV20-1; CDR3: CSARDVASETQYF
J: TRBJ1-1; V: TRBV7-9; CDR3: CASSSATEAFF
J: TRBJ2-3; V: TRBV12-3/TRBV12-4; CDR3: CASSFIGGATDTQYF
J: TRBJ2-1; V: TRBV30; CDR3: CAWSPQISLRYNEQFF
J: TRBJ2-3; V: TRBV29-1; CDR3: CSVEKYGQGGRTDTQYF
J: TRBJ2-3; V: TRBV20-1; CDR3: CSAAGTSKIDTQYF